The clone carrying this TCR beta chain was counted once. This record comes from a study of blood T cell repertoires in COVID-19. About the study: Samples taken during acute and convalescent COVID-19 were collected in the United States, Italy and Spain. T cells, B-cell-depleted T cells, or PBMCs supplied cDNA or gDNA.

Original methodology: Counts of nucleated cells, estimated from reference gene primer amplification, were obtained. Sequencing used immunoSEQ multiplex PCR; TCRdb keeps in-frame clones, though not all of them. The DNA gave D and trimming, while V, J and clone size come from that table. This table holds 200,000 to 250,000 clones, approximately 79% found once. The specimen sequenced was peripheral blood. This TCR was recovered from an elderly woman with active or convalescent COVID-19.

In nucleotides, the CDR3 is TGCGCCAGCAGCTCTAGCGGGGTAGCAGAGACCCAGTACTTC. It is translated as CASSSSGVAETQYF. The chain couples TRBV5-1 to TRBJ2-5, with 9 bases aligning to TRBD2. The germline gives CDR1 SGHRS, CDR2 YFSETQ. J was trimmed by 4 bases and V by 3 bases; bases with no gene match: 4. The CDR3 loop spans 14 amino acids. The whole variable domain, remainder taken from reference TRBV5-1 and TRBJ2-5, is KAGVTQTPRYLIKTRGQQVTLSCSPISGHRSVSWYQQTPGQGLQFLFEYFSETQRNKGNFPGRFSGRQFSNSRSEMNVSTLELGDSALYLCASSSSGVAETQYFGPGTRLLVL.